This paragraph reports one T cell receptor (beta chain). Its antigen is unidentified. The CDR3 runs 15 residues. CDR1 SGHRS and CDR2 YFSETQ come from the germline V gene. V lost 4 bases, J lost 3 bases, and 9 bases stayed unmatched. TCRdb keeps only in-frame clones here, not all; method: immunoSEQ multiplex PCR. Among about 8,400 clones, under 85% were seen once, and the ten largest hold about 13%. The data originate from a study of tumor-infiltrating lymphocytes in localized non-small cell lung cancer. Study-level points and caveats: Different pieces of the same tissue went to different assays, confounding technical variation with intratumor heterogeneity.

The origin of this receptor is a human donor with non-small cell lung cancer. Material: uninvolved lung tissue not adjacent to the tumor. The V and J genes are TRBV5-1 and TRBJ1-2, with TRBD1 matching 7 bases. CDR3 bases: TGCGCCAGCAGCGGGGACAGCGCTAAGGACTATGGCTACACCTTC. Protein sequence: CASSGDSAKDYGYTF.